This T cell receptor beta chain was sequenced during a study of T cells in Graves' hyperthyroidism and ophthalmopathy. It was 10 ml of fresh peripheral blood that supplied the PBMCs. This clonotype appeared a few times. Its matching antigen is unknown. This CDR3 is 14 amino acids long. Germline V gene lookup returns CDR1 MDHEN and CDR2 SYDVKM. V was clipped by 5 bases and J by 4 bases; unmatched bases: 7. Amplification of TCR beta CDR3 regions was performed using RNA transcripts as template. HTBI primers were employed in a first-round RT-PCR of the TCR CDR3. One entry per CDR3 protein, called by TCRdb with MiXCR from the multiplex PCR reads. The profile shows some 770,000 distinct CDR3 sequences, over 15% of them singletons. Study observations and caveats: Ophthalmopathy got predicted by the model a median 6.5 months before its onset.

The sequence was obtained from a man in his late teens or twenties with Graves' hyperthyroidism. The chain joins TRBV28 to TRBJ1-1; TRBD1 matches 7 bases. Sequenced material: blood. CDR3 in DNA: TGTGCCAGCAGTCTTTCAGGGGGGAGCACTGAAGCTTTCTTT. This gives the protein CASSLSGGSTEAFF. The full variable domain, in which reference TRBV28 and TRBJ1-1 provide the parts outside the CDR3, is DVKVTQSSRYLVKRTGEKVFLECVQDMDHENMFWYRQDPGLGLRLIYFSYDVKMKEKGDIPEGYSVSREKKERFSLILESASTNQTSMYLCASSLSGGSTEAFFGQGTRLTVV.